These 29 T cell receptor beta chains were all obtained from the same sample, sequenced in a study of T cells in narcolepsy. Libraries were prepared by immunoSEQ multiplex PCR; TCRdb keeps only in-frame clonotypes and omits some of them. The sample has under 35,000 clones, roughly four fifths seen once. The sample was CD45RA- memory CD4+ T cells from PBMCs. These receptors came from a human donor with narcolepsy.

The CDR3 nucleotides read TGTGCCAGCAGCGCCAGGGGGAACGGGGAGCTGTTTTTT. This encodes CASSARGNGELFF. The rearrangement uses TRBV7-2 and TRBJ2-2; 7 bases map to TRBD1. The ends lost 5 bases at V and 7 bases at J; junction bases unmatched: 4. Germline CDR1 SGHTA, CDR2 FQGNSA. This CDR3 spans 13 amino acids. Full variable domain (rest looked up from reference TRBV7-2 and TRBJ2-2): GAGVSQSPSNKVTEKGKDVELRCDPISGHTALYWYRQSLGQGLEFLIYFQGNSAPDKSGLPSDRFSAERTGGSVSTLTIQRTQQEDSAVYLCASSARGNGELFFGEGSRLTVL.

This rearrangement joins TRBV7-2 to TRBJ1-5; 8 bases line up with TRBD1. V was clipped by 4 bases and J by 1 base; unmatched bases: 0. CDR1 is SGHTA, CDR2 FQGNSA, per germline. The CDR3 has 14 residues. This CDR3 reads CASSYRGSNQPQHF. CDR3 DNA: TGTGCCAGCAGCTACAGGGGGAGCAATCAGCCCCAGCATTTT.

This chain uses TRBV7-8 with TRBJ2-3; D unclear. This CDR3 spans 15 amino acids. Germline V lookup: CDR1 SGHVS, CDR2 FQNEAQ. Trimming shortened V by 5 bases and J by 3 bases, and 15 bases separated the two germline ends. The CDR3 is CASSPDIGRTDTQYF. The CDR3 DNA sequence: TGTGCCAGCAGCCCTGATATCGGAAGGACAGATACGCAGTATTTT.

V usage is TRBV9 and J usage is TRBJ1-4; D not certain. The germline gives CDR1 SGDLS, CDR2 YYNGEE. The CDR3 length is 14 residues. V lost 2 bases to trimming and J lost 2 bases, with 7 bases between them. CDR3 nucleotide sequence: TGTGCCAGCAGCGTGAGCCAGACTAATGAAAAACTGTTTTTT. It translates to CASSVSQTNEKLFF.

V gene TRBV2 combines with J gene TRBJ1-1; a weak D match, TRBD1 (5 bases). CDR1 is SNHLY, CDR2 FYNNEI, per germline. The V gene lost 6 bases and the J gene lost 1 base, with 12 bases spanning the gap. The CDR3 runs 14 residues. CDR3 in DNA: TGTGCCAGCAGGGGGGACGCGGCGAACACTGAAGCTTTCTTT. Translation: CASRGDAANTEAFF.

The chain is built from TRBV5-1 and TRBJ2-1; D is unclear. The germline V gene encodes CDR1 SGHRS and CDR2 YFSETQ. This CDR3 has 15 residues. The V end was cut by 0 bases, the J end by 7 bases, with 14 bases between. This CDR3 is CASSLEPPAGNEQFF. CDR3 bases: TGCGCCAGCAGCTTGGAACCGCCGGCCGGGAATGAGCAGTTCTTC.

CDR3 sequence (DNA): TGTGCCATCAGTGAAGGTGTTCTCGAGCAGTACTTC. As protein: CAISEGVLEQYF. The genes are TRBV10-3 and TRBJ2-7; D call uncertain. CDR3 length: 12 amino acids. Looked up from germline, CDR1 is ENHRY and CDR2 is SYGVKD. Trimming cost V 3 bases and J 6 bases, with 9 bases left between them.

The chain has TRBV19 and TRBJ2-5; 9 nucleotides agree with TRBD2. The CDR3 is made up of 16 amino acids. CDR1 and CDR2 from the germline V gene are LNHDA and SQIVND (reference sequence). V lost 5 bases, J lost 2 bases, and 9 bases stayed unmatched. The CDR3 DNA reads as TGTGCCAGTAGTTCCACGACTAGCGGAGGACAAGAGACCCAGTACTTC. Translation: CASSSTTSGGQETQYF.

To note about this clone: The germline gene is not matched at one end of the junction; a read error may be the cause. The chain recombines TRBV6-5 with TRBJ1-2; unclear D gene. CDR3 size: 12 residues. The germline V gene has CDR1 MNHEY and CDR2 SVGAGI. As DNA, the CDR3 is TGTGCCAGCGGTAGAGGCGTCGGGATCGTTCTCTTC. Translating gives CASGRGVGIVLF.

The chain combines TRBV6-1 with TRBJ2-3; D gene unclear. Trimming took 8 bases from V and 1 from J, leaving 13 bases between them. This CDR3 comprises 14 residues. The germline CDR1 and CDR2 sequences are MNHNS and SASEGT. The CDR3 nucleotides are TGTGCCAGCCGGACGGACCTTGGCACAGATACGCAGTATTTT. Its protein is CASRTDLGTDTQYF.

The J gene is TRBJ1-1, the V gene TRBV5-4, with D possibly being TRBD1 (6 bases). Trimming removed 0 bases at V and 2 bases at J, with 11 bases between. CDR1 and CDR2 (germline): SGHNT, YYREEE (reference sequence). This CDR3 spans 15 amino acids. CDR3 amino acids: CASSLVGGRNTEAFF. In nucleotides, the CDR3 is TGTGCCAGCAGCTTGGTCGGGGGCAGAAACACTGAAGCTTTCTTT.

The CDR3 DNA reads TGTGCCAGCAGCGTGGACAGGAGCACAGATACGCAGTATTTT. Its translation is CASSVDRSTDTQYF. This chain uses TRBV5-4 with TRBJ2-3, with 7 nucleotides matching TRBD1. Losses at the gene ends were 4 bases for V and 0 bases for J; bases not matched to a gene: 2. This CDR3 has 14 residues. Germline assignment: CDR1 SGHNT and CDR2 YYREEE (reference sequence). The whole variable domain, filled in from reference TRBV5-4 and TRBJ2-3, reads ETGVTQSPTHLIKTRGQQVTLRCSSQSGHNTVSWYQQALGQGPQFIFQYYREEENGRGNFPPRFSGLQFPNYSSELNVNALELDDSALYLCASSVDRSTDTQYFGPGTRLTVL.

The V and J genes are TRBV29-1 and TRBJ2-7; D is uncertain. The length of the CDR3 is 12 residues. Germline lookup yields CDR1 SQVTM and CDR2 ANQGSEA. The V end lost 3 bases, the J end lost 5 bases, and 11 bases lay between the germline ends. The CDR3 nucleotides are TGCAGCGTTGAGGTGGTTTCCAACGAGCAGTACTTC. It yields the protein CSVEVVSNEQYF.

The V and J genes are TRBV20-1 and TRBJ1-1; D call uncertain. CDR3 length equals 11 residues. CDR1 and CDR2 from the germline V gene are DFQATT and SNEGSKA (reference sequence). V dropped 0 bases and J dropped 8 bases, with 7 bases sitting between them. CDR3 nucleotides: TGCAGTGCTAGAGATTGGAGGGAAGCTTTCTTT. Translation: CSARDWREAFF.

The genes are TRBV7-3 and TRBJ2-5, with TRBD2 matching over 10 bases. This CDR3 contains 15 residues. The germline gives CDR1 SGHTA, CDR2 FQGTGA. The J segment lost 4 bases and the V segment lost 5 bases, leaving 7 bases of the junction unmatched. The CDR3 spells CASSRGTSVTETQYF. Here the CDR3 DNA reads TGTGCCAGCAGCCGAGGGACTAGCGTGACAGAGACCCAGTACTTC.

This rearrangement joins TRBV27 to TRBJ2-5; D tentatively reads TRBD1 or TRBD2 (5 bases each). CDR1 MNHEY and CDR2 SMNVEV come from the germline V gene (reference sequence). The CDR3 totals 16 residues. V dropped 8 bases and J dropped 5 bases, with 24 bases sitting between them. CDR3 sequence (DNA): TGTGCCAGCGGGCCTGGTGGGACCCGTAAAAAGGAGACCCAGTACTTC. This translates into CASGPGGTRKKETQYF.

This clone was observed a handful of times. V is TRBV5-4 and J is TRBJ1-1; D gene unclear. Germline CDR1 SGHNT, CDR2 YYREEE (reference sequence). The CDR3 consists of 13 residues. The V gene lost 7 bases and the J gene lost 1 base, with 11 bases spanning the gap. CDR3 coding DNA: TGTGCCAGCGGATTCTCTCAGAACACTGAAGCTTTCTTT. Encoded protein: CASGFSQNTEAFF. Filled out from reference TRBV5-4 and TRBJ1-1, the complete variable domain reads ETGVTQSPTHLIKTRGQQVTLRCSSQSGHNTVSWYQQALGQGPQFIFQYYREEENGRGNFPPRFSGLQFPNYSSELNVNALELDDSALYLCASGFSQNTEAFFGQGTRLTVV.

The chain is built from TRBV7-2 and TRBJ2-5; the match to TRBD1 covers 9 bases. Trimming took 5 bases from V and 4 from J; bases not matched to a gene: 5. The CDR3 has 14 amino acids. Germline CDR1 and CDR2: SGHTA and FQGNSA. Written as DNA, the CDR3 is TGTGCCAGCAGCCCGACAGGGGGAGGAGAGACCCAGTACTTC. Encoded protein: CASSPTGGGETQYF.

The CDR3 bases are TGTGCCAGCAGCTTACACCGCGACTATGGCTACACCTTC. This translates into CASSLHRDYGYTF. The chain carries TRBV7-2 and TRBJ1-2; no definite D call. The germline CDR1 and CDR2 sequences are SGHTA and FQGNSA. V lost 2 bases, J lost 3 bases, and 7 bases lay in between. CDR3 size: 13 residues.

The chain recombines TRBV5-4 with TRBJ1-6; 7 nucleotides match TRBD1. The CDR3 extends over 19 amino acids. In germline, CDR1 is SGHNT, CDR2 YYREEE (reference sequence). The V and J ends lost 0 bases and 0 bases, in that order; junction bases with no gene match: 9. CDR3 nucleotides: TGTGCCAGCAGCTTGGGCCGGGACAGAACATCCTCCTATAATTCACCCCTCCACTTT. Its translation is CASSLGRDRTSSYNSPLHF.

This rearrangement joins TRBV5-4 to TRBJ1-1, with 8 nucleotides matching TRBD1. CDR1 and CDR2 from the germline V gene are SGHNT and YYREEE (reference sequence). Trimming cost V 1 base and J 7 bases; bases outside gene matches: 6. The CDR3 has 14 residues. The CDR3: CASSLRQGRVEAFF. The CDR3 DNA is TGTGCCAGCAGCTTGAGACAGGGGAGGGTTGAAGCTTTCTTT.

The chain has TRBV19 and TRBJ2-3; 9 positions agree with TRBD2. The CDR3 has 17 amino acids. Germline V gives CDR1 LNHDA, CDR2 SQIVND (reference sequence). V trimming: 4 bases; J trimming: 1 base; junction bases outside the gene matches: 9. CDR3: CASSKSGRLAGTDTQYF. DNA of the CDR3: TGTGCCAGTAGTAAGAGCGGGAGGCTGGCTGGCACAGATACGCAGTATTTT.

The chain couples TRBV6-5 to TRBJ2-7, with a possible D match to TRBD1 (6 bases). The CDR3 has 14 residues. CDR1 and CDR2 (germline): MNHEY, SVGAGI. The V end was cut by 5 bases, the J end by 9 bases, with 20 bases between. The CDR3 region is CASSVNGGLPWQYF. CDR3 nucleotide sequence: TGTGCCAGCAGTGTGAATGGGGGCCTCCCGTGGCAGTACTTC.

DNA of the CDR3: TGTGCCAGCAGCCCCTCGTCAGGGATCTCTGGAAACACCATATATTTT. This translates into CASSPSSGISGNTIYF. This chain links TRBV11-2 with TRBJ1-3, with D perhaps TRBD1 (5 bases). V shed 5 bases and J shed 0 bases, with 14 bases lying between them. Germline V gene data show CDR1 as SGHAT and CDR2 as FQNNGV. The CDR3 is 16 residues long.

The chain links TRBV7-2 to TRBJ1-1, with D unresolved. The CDR3 runs to 15 residues. CDR1 and CDR2 from the germline V gene are SGHTA and FQGNSA. The ends were cut back, 4 bases at V and 3 bases at J, with 15 bases in the middle. This chain's CDR3 is CASSSTGVRDTEAFF. CDR3 coding DNA: TGTGCCAGCAGCTCTACTGGGGTAAGGGACACTGAAGCTTTCTTT.

This clone was detected only once. The chain joins TRBV14 to TRBJ1-5; TRBD1 agrees at 10 bases. V lost 4 bases, J lost 5 bases, and 8 bases stayed unmatched. The CDR3 spans 16 residues. CDR1 SGHDN and CDR2 FVKESK come from the germline V gene. CDR3 protein: CASSPKWTGGYQPQHF. The CDR3 DNA reads TGTGCCAGCAGCCCGAAATGGACAGGGGGGTATCAGCCCCAGCATTTT.

This chain connects TRBV28 to TRBJ1-3; D ambiguous. Germline V lookup: CDR1 MDHEN, CDR2 SYDVKM. Trimming left V 7 bases short and J 0 bases short, with 16 bases between. This CDR3 spans 16 amino acids. The DNA of the CDR3 is TGTGCCAGCACCCCGGCGGGCACGAACTCTGGAAACACCATATATTTT. Its translation: CASTPAGTNSGNTIYF.

In DNA, the CDR3 is TGCGCCAGCAGCTTGGGGCCGCGACTCGGCAATGAGCAGTTCTTC. Translated: CASSLGPRLGNEQFF. The V gene is TRBV5-1, the J gene TRBJ2-1; unclear D gene. Germline-derived CDR1 and CDR2 are SGHRS and YFSETQ. The ends were cut back, 0 bases at V and 6 bases at J, with 13 bases in the middle. This CDR3 comprises 15 residues.

J is TRBJ2-1 and V is TRBV7-2, with 10 bases fitting TRBD2. The V segment lost 3 bases and the J segment 4 bases; nucleotides outside the gene matches: 6. Germline V lookup: CDR1 SGHTA, CDR2 FQGNSA. This CDR3 has 16 amino acids. CDR3 nucleotides: TGTGCCAGCAGCTTCCTACCTAGCGGGAGATACAATGAGCAGTTCTTC. As protein: CASSFLPSGRYNEQFF.